The 9 T cell receptor beta chains listed next were all sequenced from one sample in a study of blood T cell repertoires in COVID-19. The table came from immunoSEQ multiplex PCR; TCRdb's copy has only in-frame clones and leaves some out. The sample lists about 80,000 clones; 88% were seen once. The sequencing input was peripheral blood. These receptor sequences come from a man in his 70s with acute or convalescent COVID-19.

The J gene is TRBJ1-5, the V gene TRBV28, with 7 bases aligning to TRBD1. This CDR3 comprises 13 residues. Germline assignment: CDR1 MDHEN and CDR2 SYDVKM. V dropped 3 bases and J dropped 11; count of bases not matched to a gene: 7. CDR3 sequence: CASSFGGGLAQHF. Written as DNA, the CDR3 is TGTGCCAGCAGTTTCGGAGGGGGCCTGGCCCAGCATTTT. Drawing the rest from reference TRBV28 and TRBJ1-5, the complete variable domain is DVKVTQSSRYLVKRTGEKVFLECVQDMDHENMFWYRQDPGLGLRLIYFSYDVKMKEKGDIPEGYSVSREKKERFSLILESASTNQTSMYLCASSFGGGLAQHFGDGTRLSIL.

The chain recombines TRBV23-1 with TRBJ1-4; TRBD1 matches at 7 bases. TRBV23-1 carries the ORF label, with uncertain function. This CDR3 spans 13 amino acids. V shed 6 bases, J shed 4 bases, and the junction held 2 bases outside the gene matches. The CDR3 loop is CASRTGNNEKLFF. CDR3 bases: TGCGCCAGCAGGACAGGGAATAATGAAAAACTGTTTTTT.

This clone has just a few counts. The genes are TRBV5-1 and TRBJ2-7; 11 bases agree with TRBD1. This CDR3 comprises 14 residues. V lost 4 bases and J lost 7; bases outside the gene matches: 7. Germline-derived CDR1 and CDR2 are SGHRS and YFSETQ. The CDR3 sequence is CASSKDRGLKEQYF. DNA of the CDR3: TGCGCCAGCAGCAAGGACAGGGGGCTAAAGGAGCAGTACTTC.

In its sample, this clone was seen once. The chain recombines TRBV5-4 with TRBJ2-7, with 7 nucleotides matching TRBD1. CDR3 length: 13 amino acids. V shed 4 bases and J 6 bases; nucleotides not matched to a gene: 7. The germline V gene has CDR1 SGHNT and CDR2 YYREEE (reference sequence). The CDR3 DNA reads as TGTGCCAGCAGCCCGAGGCAGGGGGTCGAGCAGTACTTC. Translated: CASSPRQGVEQYF.

The V and J genes are TRBV3-1 (or the pseudogene TRBV3-2) and TRBJ2-7; D is possibly TRBD2 (5 bases). Looked up from germline, CDR1 is LGHDT and CDR2 is YNNKEL (reference sequence). Trimming cost V 5 bases and J 0 bases, with 8 bases left between them. The CDR3 extends over 13 amino acids. In DNA, the CDR3 is TGTGCCAGCAGCTGGACTGACTCCTACGAGCAGTACTTC. Its translation is CASSWTDSYEQYF.

The chain links TRBV19 to TRBJ1-1, with unresolved D. V lost 1 base and J lost 1, with 13 bases in between. CDR1 and CDR2 from the germline V gene are LNHDA and SQIVND (reference sequence). This CDR3 is 16 amino acids long. CDR3 DNA: TGTGCCAGTAGTATAGGGGTTAAGCGATCGAACACTGAAGCTTTCTTT. It translates to CASSIGVKRSNTEAFF.

The rearrangement joins TRBV5-4 to TRBJ2-2; weak D call: TRBD1 (6 bases). The ends were cut back, 1 base at V and 6 bases at J, with 7 bases in the middle. Germline assignment: CDR1 SGHNT and CDR2 YYREEE (reference sequence). The CDR3 totals 13 residues. The CDR3 nucleotides read TGTGCCAGCAGCTTGCCAGGGGCCGGGGAGCTGTTTTTT. Encoded protein: CASSLPGAGELFF.

The rearrangement joins TRBV19 to TRBJ1-1; possibly TRBD1 for D (5 bases). There are 15 residues in the CDR3. CDR1 and CDR2 (germline): LNHDA, SQIVND (reference sequence). Trimming took off 7 bases at V and 7 bases at J, with 22 bases between the two ends. The CDR3 sequence is CASISGGGRTGEAFF. CDR3 bases: TGTGCCAGTATCAGCGGGGGAGGGCGAACAGGTGAAGCTTTCTTT. The variable domain in full, completed from reference TRBV19 and TRBJ1-1, reads DGGITQSPKYLFRKEGQNVTLSCEQNLNHDAMYWYRQDPGQGLRLIYYSQIVNDFQKGDIAEGYSVSREKKESFPLTVTSAQKNPTAFYLCASISGGGRTGEAFFGQGTRLTVV.

A single count supports this clone. The chain carries TRBV10-3 and TRBJ1-1, with a possible D match to TRBD1 (6 bases). The V end lost 6 bases, the J end lost 1 base, and 15 bases lay between the germline ends. The CDR3 loop spans 15 amino acids. CDR1 ENHRY and CDR2 SYGVKD come from the germline V gene. CDR3 loop: CAIRTSTGKNTEAFF. DNA for the CDR3: TGTGCCATCAGGACATCGACAGGAAAGAACACTGAAGCTTTCTTT.